The 29 T cell receptor beta chains listed next were all sequenced from one sample in a study of blood T cell repertoires in COVID-19. Repertoires were generated with immunoSEQ multiplex PCR, while TCRdb's copy carries only in-frame clones and drops some. The sample yields about 250,000 clones, 86% seen once. Material for sequencing was peripheral blood. The source of these receptors is a woman in her sixties or seventies who had recovered from COVID-19.

The chain links TRBV5-4 to TRBJ1-1, with TRBD1 matching over 10 bases. In germline, CDR1 is SGHNT, CDR2 YYREEE (reference sequence). The CDR3 totals 15 residues. Trimming took 1 base from V and 10 from J; bases not matched to a gene: 10. As DNA, the CDR3 is TGTGCCAGCAGCTTGAGGGACAGGGGTGAAATTGGAGCTTTCTTT. The encoded protein is CASSLRDRGEIGAFF.

This sequence joins TRBV5-8 and TRBJ2-1, with 8 bases matching TRBD1. The CDR3 spans 16 residues. Germline V CDR1 and CDR2: SGHTS, YDEGEE. J lost 4 bases, V lost 1 base, and 7 bases had no gene match. The DNA of the CDR3 is TGTGCCAGCAGCTTGAGTACAGGGGGTTCGTACAATGAGCAGTTCTTC. Protein product: CASSLSTGGSYNEQFF.

V gene TRBV4-1 combines with J gene TRBJ2-1; 8 bases are a match to TRBD2. Germline V gene data show CDR1 as MGHRA and CDR2 as YSYEKL. The length of the CDR3 is 16 residues. Trimming at V came to 0 bases and at J to 3 bases, leaving 4 bases not matched to a gene. CDR3 region: CASSQEGGGIYNEQFF. Here the CDR3 DNA reads TGCGCCAGCAGCCAAGAAGGCGGGGGGATCTACAATGAGCAGTTCTTC.

V is TRBV14 and J is TRBJ2-7; no definite D call. From germline, CDR1 is SGHDN and CDR2 FVKESK. Trimming removed 0 bases from V and 4 bases from J, with 7 bases in between. The CDR3 is 13 amino acids. Here the CDR3 DNA reads TGTGCCAGCAGCCAAGAGGTTCAGTACGAGCAGTACTTC. It specifies CASSQEVQYEQYF. The entire variable domain, with the rest obtained from reference TRBV14 and TRBJ2-7, is as follows: EAGVTQFPSHSVIEKGQTVTLRCDPISGHDNLYWYRRVMGKEIKFLLHFVKESKQDESGMPNNRFLAERTGGTYSTLKVQPAELEDSGVYFCASSQEVQYEQYFGPGTRLTVT.

The V gene is TRBV28, the J gene TRBJ1-4, with 7 bases that match TRBD1. The ends lost 9 bases at V and 8 bases at J; junction bases unmatched: 9. The CDR3 spans 13 residues. Germline V gene sequence: CDR1 MDHEN, CDR2 SYDVKM. This CDR3 reads CASRDRVGEKLFF. As DNA, the CDR3 is TGTGCCAGTAGAGACAGGGTCGGGGAAAAACTGTTTTTT.

V gene TRBV15 combines with J gene TRBJ2-5; tentative D call: TRBD1 (5 bases). CDR1 is LNHNV and CDR2 is YYDKDF in the germline V gene (reference sequence). The CDR3 is 13 residues long. The germline V and J ends were trimmed by 3 bases and 4 bases, with 9 bases remaining between them. CDR3 bases: TGTGCCACCAGCAGGGGGCAGGGAGAGACCCAGTACTTC. Translated, it gives CATSRGQGETQYF.

This clone was picked up one time. The V gene is TRBV27, the J gene TRBJ2-7, with D possibly being TRBD1 (7 bases). V dropped 6 bases and J dropped 1 base, with 13 bases sitting between them. The CDR3 is 14 residues long. CDR1 is MNHEY and CDR2 is SMNVEV in the germline V gene (reference sequence). The CDR3 reads CASSQGGRSYEQYF. The CDR3 coding sequence is TGTGCCAGCAGCCAGGGGGGACGATCCTACGAGCAGTACTTC.

This rearrangement joins TRBV7-3 to TRBJ2-1; D perhaps matches TRBD2 (6 bases). The germline V and J ends were trimmed by 4 bases and 2 bases, with 12 bases remaining between them. The germline CDR1 and CDR2 sequences are SGHTA and FQGTGA. This CDR3 is 15 amino acids long. CDR3 nucleotide sequence: TGTGCCAGCAGCTCCGGGGGTGGCACCTACAATGAGCAGTTCTTC. It translates to CASSSGGGTYNEQFF. The variable domain in full, with the rest retrieved from reference TRBV7-3 and TRBJ2-1, is GAGVSQTPSNKVTEKGKYVELRCDPISGHTALYWYRQSLGQGPEFLIYFQGTGAADDSGLPNDRFFAVRPEGSVSTLKIQRTERGDSAVYLCASSSGGGTYNEQFFGPGTRLTVL.

V and J are TRBV15 and TRBJ1-5; TRBD1 might be the D (5 bases). Germline V lookup: CDR1 LNHNV, CDR2 YYDKDF (reference sequence). The V gene lost 5 bases and the J gene lost 5 bases, with 13 bases spanning the gap. The CDR3 runs 14 residues. Here the CDR3 reads CATSLRWGDQPQHF. CDR3 in DNA: TGTGCCACCAGCTTAAGGTGGGGGGATCAGCCCCAGCATTTT.

The chain carries TRBV7-6 and TRBJ2-1, with TRBD1 identical over 7 bases. V lost 5 bases to trimming and J lost 7 bases; unmatched junction nucleotides: 14. The germline gives CDR1 SGHVS, CDR2 FNYEAQ. The CDR3 has 16 residues. CDR3 sequence: CASSPPAGGMGNEQFF. CDR3 DNA sequence: TGTGCCAGCAGCCCTCCCGCAGGGGGTATGGGGAATGAGCAGTTCTTC.

This chain uses TRBV10-3 with TRBJ1-2; 8 bases match TRBD1. The CDR3 is 12 amino acids. Losses at the gene ends were 5 bases for V and 6 bases for J; bases not matched to a gene: 2. Germline V gene data show CDR1 as ENHRY and CDR2 as SYGVKD. This CDR3 reads CAISTGGNGYTF. CDR3 nucleotide sequence: TGTGCCATCAGTACAGGGGGTAATGGCTACACCTTC.

This chain joins TRBV2 and TRBJ2-7, with D maybe TRBD1 (6 bases). The CDR3 consists of 15 residues. V was trimmed by 5 bases and J by 0 bases, leaving 14 bases between them. Germline V gene sequence: CDR1 SNHLY, CDR2 FYNNEI. The CDR3 protein is CASSSTGSSSYEQYF. The CDR3 region has the DNA TGTGCCAGCAGTTCGACAGGATCCAGCTCCTACGAGCAGTACTTC. The entire variable domain, with the rest obtained from reference TRBV2 and TRBJ2-7, is as follows: EPEVTQTPSHQVTQMGQEVILRCVPISNHLYFYWYRQILGQKVEFLVSFYNNEISEKSEIFDDQFSVERPDGSNFTLKIRSTKLEDSAMYFCASSSTGSSSYEQYFGPGTRLTVT.

V gene TRBV5-1 combines with J gene TRBJ1-2; D may be TRBD1 (6 bases). Trimming took off 5 bases at V and 4 bases at J, with 15 bases between the two ends. The CDR3 runs 14 residues. Germline values: CDR1 SGHRS, CDR2 YFSETQ. The CDR3 is CASSPQGTAYGYTF. The CDR3 DNA reads TGCGCCAGCAGTCCTCAGGGGACCGCCTATGGCTACACCTTC.

This chain links TRBV3-1 (or the pseudogene TRBV3-2) with TRBJ1-4; D gene uncertain. Germline CDR1 LGHDT, CDR2 YNNKEL (reference sequence). The CDR3 consists of 15 residues. V dropped 0 bases and J dropped 4 bases, with 9 bases sitting between them. CDR3 DNA sequence: TGTGCCAGCAGCCAAGAGGGAGGGTATAATGAAAAACTGTTTTTT. As protein: CASSQEGGYNEKLFF.

This clone was counted a few times. The chain links TRBV5-1 to TRBJ2-7, with TRBD2 as a possible D gene (5 bases). The CDR3 is 11 residues long. With 6 bases removed from V and 7 bases from J, the gap between germline ends came to 11 bases. The V gene's germline CDR1 is SGHRS and CDR2 YFSETQ. CDR3: CASTEGLEQYF. CDR3 bases: TGCGCCAGCACCGAGGGTTTGGAGCAGTACTTC.

The chain is built from TRBV29-1 and TRBJ2-1, with TRBD2 matching 10 bases. Germline assignment: CDR1 SQVTM and CDR2 ANQGSEA. With V trimmed by 7 bases and J by 4 bases, 4 bases remained unmatched. CDR3 length equals 13 residues. CDR3 sequence: CSAERGGYNEQFF. DNA of the CDR3: TGCAGCGCAGAGCGGGGGGGTTACAATGAGCAGTTCTTC.

This chain connects TRBV13 to TRBJ2-5, with 7 bases that match TRBD2. The CDR3 runs to 13 residues. V lost 4 bases to trimming and J lost 5 bases; unmatched junction nucleotides: 4. CDR1 and CDR2 (germline): PRHDT, FYEKMQ (reference sequence). Here the CDR3 reads CASSWGTMETQYF. The CDR3 DNA is TGTGCCAGCAGCTGGGGGACTATGGAGACCCAGTACTTC.

This clone came up a few times. This chain uses TRBV12-3 or TRBV12-4 with TRBJ2-3, with D unclear. This CDR3 is built from 13 residues. Trimming pared 3 bases from V and 5 bases from J, leaving 9 bases between. The CDR3: CASSFWPLDTQYF. Written as DNA, the CDR3 is TGTGCCAGCAGTTTTTGGCCCTTAGATACGCAGTATTTT.

The rearrangement joins TRBV15 to TRBJ1-4; 7 bases match TRBD1. This CDR3 spans 16 amino acids. With 1 base clipped from V and 7 bases from J, the junction kept 9 bases outside the gene matches. Looked up from germline, CDR1 is LNHNV and CDR2 is YYDKDF (reference sequence). The CDR3 protein is CATSRAIQGFGEKLFF. CDR3 bases: TGTGCCACCAGCAGAGCCATACAGGGGTTCGGTGAAAAACTGTTTTTT.

V is TRBV27 and J is TRBJ2-1, with 9 bases identical to TRBD2. The germline V gene has CDR1 MNHEY and CDR2 SMNVEV (reference sequence). There are 17 residues in the CDR3. V lost 7 bases, J lost 7 bases, and 17 bases stayed unmatched. For the CDR3, the DNA is TGTGCCAGCACGATAGCGGGGGCCCCCCTCAAGCGGAATGAGCAGTTCTTC. Protein product: CASTIAGAPLKRNEQFF.

In DNA, the CDR3 is TGTGCCAGCTCACCAAATGACGCTAGCTCTGGAAACACCATATATTTT. Encoded protein: CASSPNDASSGNTIYF. The V call is TRBV18, the J call TRBJ1-3; D is unclear. The ends were cut back, 2 bases at V and 0 bases at J, with 11 bases in the middle. The CDR3 extends over 16 amino acids. Germline V gives CDR1 KGHSH, CDR2 LQKENI. The variable domain in full, with the rest retrieved from reference TRBV18 and TRBJ1-3, is NAGVMQNPRHLVRRRGQEARLRCSPMKGHSHVYWYRQLPEEGLKFMVYLQKENIIDESGMPKERFSAEFPKEGPSILRIQQVVRGDSAAYFCASSPNDASSGNTIYFGEGSWLTVV.

The V call is TRBV9, the J call TRBJ1-2; the match to TRBD1 covers 7 bases. CDR1 is SGDLS, CDR2 YYNGEE, per germline. V gave up 4 bases and J gave up 3 bases; unmatched junction bases: 3. This CDR3 is built from 13 residues. The CDR3 DNA sequence: TGTGCCAGCAGCCGGGACAGTCACTATGGCTACACCTTC. It specifies CASSRDSHYGYTF.

Only one count was recorded for this clone. The chain couples TRBV4-2 to TRBJ2-7; D is unresolved. The CDR3 covers 13 residues. V lost 0 bases to trimming and J lost 7 bases, with 10 bases between them. Germline V gene lookup returns CDR1 LGHNA and CDR2 YNFKEQ. The CDR3 sequence: CASSQDRRREQYF. CDR3 nucleotides: TGTGCCAGCAGCCAAGACAGGCGAAGGGAGCAGTACTTC.

V is TRBV11-2 and J is TRBJ2-7; 13 bases agree with TRBD2. CDR1 is SGHAT, CDR2 FQNNGV, per germline. Trimming removed 3 bases from V and 2 bases from J; junction bases left unmatched: 13. This CDR3 is built from 19 residues. The DNA for the CDR3 is TGTGCCAGCAGCTTCCCCCTGACTAGCGGGGGGCTCCCTACCTACGAGCAGTACTTC. This sequence encodes CASSFPLTSGGLPTYEQYF.

CDR3 coding DNA: TGTGCCAGCAGTGGACTAACCCAAGAGACCCAGTACTTC. Translating it yields CASSGLTQETQYF. This rearrangement joins TRBV4-2 to TRBJ2-5; D perhaps matches TRBD2 (6 bases). Germline assignment: CDR1 LGHNA and CDR2 YNFKEQ. The CDR3 has 13 residues. V was pared by 6 bases and J by 1 base, with 9 bases between.

The DNA for the CDR3 is TGTGCCAGCAGCGTAGGAGGGTTCTCTGGAAACACCATATATTTT. Translation: CASSVGGFSGNTIYF. The chain uses TRBV9 and TRBJ1-3; D unclear. This CDR3 has 15 amino acids. Trimming cost V 0 bases and J 0 bases, with 7 bases left between them. Germline loops: CDR1 SGDLS, CDR2 YYNGEE.

The V call is TRBV5-1, the J call TRBJ2-2; 11 nucleotides match TRBD1. J was trimmed by 2 bases and V by 4 bases; bases with no gene match: 4. Germline CDR1 reads SGHRS; CDR2 reads YFSETQ. This CDR3 is built from 16 residues. The CDR3 is CASSLRTGGNTGELFF. CDR3 nucleotides: TGCGCCAGCAGCCTCCGGACAGGGGGCAACACCGGGGAGCTGTTTTTT.

This sequence joins TRBV3-1 (or the pseudogene TRBV3-2) and TRBJ2-3, with D possibly TRBD2 on 5 matching bases. The length of the CDR3 is 18 residues. Looked up from germline, CDR1 is LGHDT and CDR2 is YNNKEL (reference sequence). The V gene lost 5 bases and the J gene lost 0 bases, with 21 bases spanning the gap. The CDR3 here is CASSFPGAAITSTDTQYF. CDR3 in DNA: TGTGCCAGCAGCTTCCCAGGAGCGGCGATCACTAGCACAGATACGCAGTATTTT.

The V gene is TRBV5-5, the J gene TRBJ2-3; 7 bases are a match to TRBD2. The CDR3 consists of 15 residues. CDR1 is SGHKS and CDR2 is YYEKEE in the germline V gene (reference sequence). Losses at the gene ends were 0 bases for V and 2 bases for J; bases not matched to a gene: 3. CDR3 sequence: CASSLGGGFTDTQYF. For the CDR3, the DNA is TGTGCCAGCAGCTTGGGCGGGGGATTCACAGATACGCAGTATTTT.